This entry lists 21 T cell receptor beta chains sequenced from one sample in a study of T cells in Graves' hyperthyroidism and ophthalmopathy. RNA transcripts were the template for amplifying TCR beta CDR3 regions. A first-round RT-PCR of the TCR CDR3 used the HTBI primer set. TCRdb called the multiplex PCR reads again in MiXCR, with one record for every CDR3 protein. The sample lists fewer than 750,000 distinct CDR3 sequences; about 15% were seen once. The specimen sequenced was blood. These receptor sequences come from a woman between 50 and 59 years old with Graves' ophthalmopathy.

This clonotype was observed many times. This chain uses TRBV28 with TRBJ1-1; D may be TRBD1 (5 bases). The CDR3 is made up of 15 amino acids. Trimming shortened V by 5 bases and J by 6 bases, and 19 bases separated the two germline ends. Germline CDR1 reads MDHEN; CDR2 reads SYDVKM. CDR3 DNA: TGTGCCAGCAGTGGCAGGGTTTTAGCATCTTCTGAAGCTTTCTTT. This codes for CASSGRVLASSEAFF.

This clonotype appeared many times. The chain employs TRBV28 and TRBJ2-7; 7 bases map to TRBD1. In germline, CDR1 is MDHEN, CDR2 SYDVKM. The junction had 6 bases not matched to a gene; V was cut back by 3 bases and J by 7 bases. The CDR3 loop spans 13 amino acids. The CDR3 reads CASSLQTGWEQYF. The CDR3 bases are TGTGCCAGCAGTTTGCAGACAGGGTGGGAGCAGTACTTC.

A word on this clonotype: A junction boundary mismatches the germline segment, possibly from a read error. This rearrangement joins TRBV20-1 to TRBJ1-1; D not certain. Germline loops: CDR1 DFQATT, CDR2 SNEGSKA (reference sequence). This CDR3 is built from 13 residues. CDR3 coding DNA: TGCAGTGCCAAACTTCCAGGTAACACTGAAGATTTCTTT. Translating it yields CSAKLPGNTEDFF.

This chain connects TRBV3-1 to TRBJ2-1; D is perhaps TRBD2 (6 bases). Trimming shortened V by 0 bases and J by 1 base, and 10 bases separated the two germline ends. Germline lookup yields CDR1 LGHDT and CDR2 YNNKEL (reference sequence). This CDR3 comprises 16 residues. The CDR3 region is CASSQDIAASYNEQFF. Here the CDR3 DNA reads TGTGCCAGCAGCCAAGATATAGCGGCGTCCTACAATGAGCAGTTCTTC.

The genes are TRBV5-1 and TRBJ1-6; 8 positions match TRBD1. The germline gives CDR1 SGHRS, CDR2 YFSETQ. J gave up 6 bases and V 0 bases, and 5 bases lay outside the gene matches. The CDR3 consists of 16 residues. This chain's CDR3 is CASSLGQGARNSPLHF. CDR3 DNA sequence: TGCGCCAGCAGCTTGGGTCAGGGGGCTCGTAATTCACCCCTCCACTTT.

This clonotype was recorded many times. V gene TRBV7-3 combines with J gene TRBJ2-1, with D possibly being TRBD1 (6 bases). The germline CDR1 and CDR2 sequences are SGHTA and FQGTGA. V lost 5 bases and J lost 12, with 14 bases in between. This CDR3 is 12 amino acids long. The CDR3 protein is CASSKGGDGQFF. The DNA for the CDR3 is TGTGCCAGCAGCAAAGGGGGTGATGGGCAGTTCTTC.

This clonotype was counted at least ten times. The rearrangement joins TRBV5-5 to TRBJ2-7; 7 bases map to TRBD1. V shed 4 bases and J 0 bases; nucleotides not matched to a gene: 4. The CDR3 is 14 residues long. Germline V gives CDR1 SGHKS, CDR2 YYEKEE (reference sequence). The CDR3 loop is CASSQDRVSYEQYF. CDR3 in DNA: TGTGCCAGCAGCCAAGACAGGGTCTCCTACGAGCAGTACTTC.

This clonotype was seen ten or more times. This chain connects TRBV28 to TRBJ2-6, with unresolved D. CDR3 length equals 15 residues. V was pared by 5 bases and J by 4 bases, with 12 bases between. Per germline, CDR1 MDHEN and CDR2 SYDVKM. The CDR3: CASSPYSTGANVLTF. CDR3 DNA: TGTGCCAGCAGTCCCTACAGTACCGGGGCCAACGTCCTGACTTTC.

In this sample, this clonotype turned up many times. The genes are TRBV19 and TRBJ2-7, with 13 bases matching TRBD2. V lost 5 bases, J lost 2 bases, and 15 bases stayed unmatched. This CDR3 region has 19 residues. The germline CDR1 and CDR2 sequences are LNHDA and SQIVND (reference sequence). CDR3 nucleotides: TGTGCCAGTAGTTCTCCGGGACTAGCGGGATCCGGAATCCCCTACGAGCAGTACTTC. Translating gives CASSSPGLAGSGIPYEQYF. Using reference TRBV19 and TRBJ2-7 for the parts outside the CDR3, the full variable domain is DGGITQSPKYLFRKEGQNVTLSCEQNLNHDAMYWYRQDPGQGLRLIYYSQIVNDFQKGDIAEGYSVSREKKESFPLTVTSAQKNPTAFYLCASSSPGLAGSGIPYEQYFGPGTRLTVT.

Worth noting for this clonotype: One junction end does not reproduce the germline sequence, and a read error may be involved. The rearrangement uses TRBV9 and TRBJ2-5, with TRBD2 as a possible D gene (5 bases). CDR1 is SGDLS, CDR2 YYNGEE, per germline. The CDR3 runs to 15 residues. The CDR3 region is CANSGMVGHGETQYF. DNA for the CDR3: TGTGCCAACAGCGGTATGGTAGGCCATGGGGAGACCCAGTACTTC.

This chain connects TRBV15 to TRBJ1-4; a weak D match, TRBD1 (5 bases). The germline V gene has CDR1 LNHNV and CDR2 YYDKDF (reference sequence). This CDR3 region has 16 residues. With 0 bases removed from V and 7 bases from J, the gap between germline ends came to 15 bases. DNA for the CDR3: TGTGCCACCAGCAGAGATTCGAGACAGTGGGGTGAAAAACTGTTTTTT. It is translated as CATSRDSRQWGEKLFF.

Comment on this clonotype: A much more abundant neighbour one base away suggests this may be a read error. Because the CDR3 is missing its conserved closing phenylalanine or tryptophan, this is likely a read error. This chain uses TRBV9 with TRBJ1-1, with D possibly being TRBD1 (5 bases). V was clipped by 1 base and J by 1 base, with 14 bases between them. This CDR3 spans 16 amino acids. Germline CDR1 SGDLS, CDR2 YYNGEE. The CDR3 loop is CASSVLARQPNTEAFS. The CDR3 DNA reads as TGTGCCAGCAGCGTATTGGCCCGACAGCCGAACACTGAAGCTTTCTCT.

The V and J genes are TRBV24-1 and TRBJ2-5; 10 nucleotides align to TRBD1. V gave up 4 bases and J gave up 1 base; unmatched junction bases: 5. The germline CDR1 and CDR2 sequences are KGHDR and SFDVKD. The CDR3 covers 16 residues. In nucleotides, the CDR3 is TGTGCCACCAGTGACTGGACAGGGGGAACCCAAGAGACCCAGTACTTC. This gives the protein CATSDWTGGTQETQYF.

This clonotype has a count of ten or more. J is TRBJ2-7 and V is TRBV10-3, with D perhaps matching TRBD1 (6 bases). The CDR3 runs to 17 residues. V lost 4 bases, J lost 4 bases, and 23 bases lay in between. The V gene's germline CDR1 is ENHRY and CDR2 SYGVKD. CDR3: CAISGSGDRGSGYEQYF. The CDR3, as DNA: TGTGCCATCAGTGGATCAGGGGATAGGGGTTCGGGATACGAGCAGTACTTC.

This clonotype has at least ten counts. The chain recombines TRBV7-9 with TRBJ1-1; TRBD1 matches at 9 bases. Germline CDR1 SEHNR, CDR2 FQNEAQ (reference sequence). CDR3 length: 15 amino acids. After removal of 4 bases from V and 5 bases from J, the junction contained 8 bases not matched to a gene. As DNA, the CDR3 is TGTGCCAGCAGCTCTCGGACAGGGGAGGAGACTGAAGCTTTCTTT. It is translated as CASSSRTGEETEAFF.

In its sample, this clonotype was seen once. The J gene is TRBJ2-1, the V gene TRBV6-1; no reliable D call. The CDR3 spans 14 residues. V lost 5 bases and J 8 bases, leaving 16 bases between the germline ends. Per the germline V gene, CDR1 is MNHNS and CDR2 is SASEGT. The CDR3 sequence: CASSPMTTADEQFF. The CDR3 DNA is TGTGCCAGCAGTCCGATGACGACGGCCGATGAGCAGTTCTTC.

This clonotype was seen repeatedly, ten times or more. The chain has TRBV20-1 and TRBJ1-5, with D tentatively TRBD1 (6 bases). V was trimmed by 0 bases and J by 1 base, leaving 13 bases between them. Germline CDR1 and CDR2: DFQATT and SNEGSKA (reference sequence). The CDR3 is 16 residues long. CDR3 coding DNA: TGCAGTGCTAGAGATCCTCAGGACAGAAGCAATCAGCCCCAGCATTTT. Its protein is CSARDPQDRSNQPQHF.

A few counts support this clonotype. CDR3 coding DNA: TGCAGCGTCGAAATGGACGGGGAGGATGATGAGCAGTTCTTC. Its translation: CSVEMDGEDDEQFF. The rearrangement joins TRBV29-1 to TRBJ2-1; possibly TRBD2 for D (6 bases). The CDR3 spans 14 residues. Germline V lookup: CDR1 SQVTM, CDR2 ANQGSEA. The V end was cut by 6 bases, the J end by 8 bases, with 20 bases between.

V usage is TRBV2 and J usage is TRBJ2-1; D gene ambiguous. Germline-derived CDR1 and CDR2 are SNHLY and FYNNEI. V was cut by 2 bases and J by 9 bases, with 5 bases left in between. This CDR3 contains 11 residues. The CDR3 bases are TGTGCCAGCAGTGAACCCGGTGAGCAGTTCTTC. Residues: CASSEPGEQFF.

This clonotype was seen repeatedly, ten times or more. The chain recombines TRBV28 with TRBJ1-2; 9 bases are a match to TRBD1. CDR1 is MDHEN, CDR2 SYDVKM, per germline. The CDR3 sequence is 11 residues long. J lost 8 bases, V lost 8 bases, and 3 bases had no gene match. CDR3 in DNA: TGTGCCAGCCGGACAGGGGAAGGCTACACCTTC. Translating gives CASRTGEGYTF.

There are many counts of this clonotype. V usage is TRBV20-1 and J usage is TRBJ2-1; TRBD2 aligns across 7 bases. The J segment lost 4 bases and the V segment lost 3 bases, leaving 9 bases of the junction unmatched. Germline CDR1 and CDR2: DFQATT and SNEGSKA (reference sequence). This CDR3 is 15 amino acids long. CDR3 sequence reads: CSARGALAEYNEQFF. CDR3 sequence (DNA): TGCAGTGCTAGGGGAGCGCTAGCGGAGTACAATGAGCAGTTCTTC.